The T cell receptor beta chain described here comes from a study of blood T cell repertoires in COVID-19 (dated by TCRdb to the early 2020s). With regard to the full study: Collaborator samples came from the United States, Italy and Spain and covered acute and convalescent phases of COVID-19. The prospective study material was composed of cDNA or gDNA derived from T cells, B-cell-depleted T cells, or PBMCs. Deeply sampled blood TCRbeta repertoires from subjects exposed to, actively infected with, or recovered from COVID-19 were included in the dataset. A freely available public database, intended as a resource for researchers studying the immune response to SARS-CoV-2, is where the repertoires were released. The samples were drawn from two sources: the first 160 participants of the ongoing ImmuneRACE study, and 1,200 or so subjects contributed by 6 global collaborators. The sample metadata nearly always contained a de-identified subject ID, COVID-19 status, age in years and sex. Where available, HLA class I and class II types were taken from metadata supplied by the sample provider and were not determined by assay-based typing. The paper's findings and limits, for the study overall: The quantity of clinical and demographic metadata differed by source and by participant and was supplied without curation.

A note on this clone: The specificity of this receptor is unknown. Nothing much larger sits one base from this clone, and base qualities are not available.

Each collaborating institution followed its own protocols to collect whole blood in K2EDTA tubes. For TCRbeta analysis, collaborator samples were shipped as frozen whole blood, as isolated PBMCs, or as DNA extracted from either sample type. The immunoSEQ Assay, a bias-controlled multiplex PCR, was used to amplify TCRbeta CDR3 regions from genomic DNA. On the authors' methods: The number of nucleated cells in each sample was estimated from the amplification of reference gene primers within the assay. Sequence reads were collapsed and filtered to measure the absolute abundance of every unique TCRbeta CDR3 rearrangement. For each sample, productive Simpson clonality was calculated by taking the square root of Simpson's diversity index across productive rearrangements. What TCRdb holds here is the immuneACCESS table cut down to in-frame rearrangements. Part of the clones is not present; checked against another copy, under half of the missing clones reflect an unresolved V gene, and the others are unexplained. The V and J calls and clone size were taken over from that table, and D and trimming were inferred from the DNA. In this sample the table shows roughly 50,000 clones, 90% of which occur a single time. Together, the top ten hold approximately 5% of the sample.

This TCR was recovered from a man aged 70 or older with acute or convalescent COVID-19. Sequenced sample: peripheral blood.

The CDR3 here reads CASVPSGQPYNEQFF. The sequenced DNA: TGTGCCAGCGTACCTTCTGGACAGCCTTACAATGAGCAGTTCTTC. Recombination connected TRBV3-1 (or the pseudogene TRBV3-2) to TRBJ2-1, and the D gene may be TRBD1, 6 bases matching. V loses 8 bases, J loses 4 bases, and the germline ends lie 18 bases apart. Including the terminal cysteine and phenylalanine, the CDR3 comprises 15 residues. Kept here is only the CDR3 DNA, which spans 45 bases and is read in frame from base 1. The CDR1 and CDR2 encoded by the germline V gene (reference sequence) are LGHDT and YNNKEL.